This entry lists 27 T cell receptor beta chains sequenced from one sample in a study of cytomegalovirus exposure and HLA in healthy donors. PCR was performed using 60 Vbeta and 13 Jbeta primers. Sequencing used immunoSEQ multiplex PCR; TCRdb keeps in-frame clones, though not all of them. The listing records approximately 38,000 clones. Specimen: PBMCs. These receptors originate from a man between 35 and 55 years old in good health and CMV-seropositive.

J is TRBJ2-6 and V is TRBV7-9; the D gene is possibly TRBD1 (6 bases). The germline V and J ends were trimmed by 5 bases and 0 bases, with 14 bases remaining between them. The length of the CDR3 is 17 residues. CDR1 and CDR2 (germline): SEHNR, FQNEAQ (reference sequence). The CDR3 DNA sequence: TGTGCCAGCAGCATGACCGGGACACTCTCTGGGGCCAACGTCCTGACTTTC. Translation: CASSMTGTLSGANVLTF.

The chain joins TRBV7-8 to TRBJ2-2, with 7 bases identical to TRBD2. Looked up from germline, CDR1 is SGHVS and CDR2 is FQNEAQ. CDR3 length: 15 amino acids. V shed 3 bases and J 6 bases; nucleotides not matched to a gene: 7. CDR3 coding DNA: TGTGCCAGCAGCTTCCGGGAGGATAGATCCGGGGAGCTGTTTTTT. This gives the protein CASSFREDRSGELFF.

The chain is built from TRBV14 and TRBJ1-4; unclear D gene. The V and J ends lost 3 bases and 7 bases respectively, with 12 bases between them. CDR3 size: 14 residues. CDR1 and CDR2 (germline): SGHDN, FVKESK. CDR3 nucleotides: TGTGCCAGCAGCCAGAGGGCCGGACTTGAAAAACTGTTTTTT. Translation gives CASSQRAGLEKLFF.

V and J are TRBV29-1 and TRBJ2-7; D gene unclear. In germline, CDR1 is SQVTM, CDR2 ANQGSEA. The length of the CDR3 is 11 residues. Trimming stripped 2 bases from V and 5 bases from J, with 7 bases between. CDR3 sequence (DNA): TGCAGCGTTGAACAGGTTAACGAGCAGTACTTC. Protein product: CSVEQVNEQYF.

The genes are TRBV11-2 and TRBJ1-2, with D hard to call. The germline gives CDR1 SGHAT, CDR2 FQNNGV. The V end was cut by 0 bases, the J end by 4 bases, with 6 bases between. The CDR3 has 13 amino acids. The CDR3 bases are TGTGCCAGCAGCTTAGATCGGGGCTATGGCTACACCTTC. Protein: CASSLDRGYGYTF.

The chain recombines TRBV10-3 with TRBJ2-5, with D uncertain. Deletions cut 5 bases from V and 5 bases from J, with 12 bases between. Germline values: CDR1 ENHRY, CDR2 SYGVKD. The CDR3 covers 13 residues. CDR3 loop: CAISLGISETQYF. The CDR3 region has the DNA TGTGCCATCAGTTTGGGCATCTCGGAGACCCAGTACTTC.

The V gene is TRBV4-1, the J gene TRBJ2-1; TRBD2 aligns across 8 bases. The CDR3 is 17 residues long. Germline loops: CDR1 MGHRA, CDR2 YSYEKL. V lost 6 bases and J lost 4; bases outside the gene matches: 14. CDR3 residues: CASRNPSGWGQYNEQFF. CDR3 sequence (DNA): TGCGCCAGCAGAAACCCTAGCGGGTGGGGGCAATACAATGAGCAGTTCTTC.

CDR3 in DNA: TGTGCCAGCAGCTTGACAACAGGTGACGAGCAGTACTTC. It is translated as CASSLTTGDEQYF. This rearrangement joins TRBV5-4 to TRBJ2-7, with a weak D call TRBD1 (5 bases). Trimming took off 1 base at V and 5 bases at J, with 10 bases between the two ends. CDR1 SGHNT and CDR2 YYREEE come from the germline V gene (reference sequence). The CDR3 sequence is 13 residues long. The full variable domain, with the rest looked up from reference TRBV5-4 and TRBJ2-7, is ETGVTQSPTHLIKTRGQQVTLRCSSQSGHNTVSWYQQALGQGPQFIFQYYREEENGRGNFPPRFSGLQFPNYSSELNVNALELDDSALYLCASSLTTGDEQYFGPGTRLTVT.

The CDR3 here is CASSSPGTSAVTQYF. CDR3 DNA: TGTGCCAGCAGCTCCCCCGGGACTAGCGCTGTGACCCAGTACTTC. J is TRBJ2-5 and V is TRBV7-9, with TRBD2 matching over 10 bases. Germline-derived CDR1 and CDR2 are SEHNR and FQNEAQ (reference sequence). The length of the CDR3 is 15 residues. After removal of 4 bases from V and 7 bases from J, the junction contained 9 bases not matched to a gene.

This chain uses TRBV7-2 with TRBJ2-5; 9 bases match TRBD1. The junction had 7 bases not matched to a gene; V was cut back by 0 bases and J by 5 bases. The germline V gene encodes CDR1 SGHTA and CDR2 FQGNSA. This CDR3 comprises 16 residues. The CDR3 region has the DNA TGTGCCAGCAGCTTAGCGCGGGACAGGGTTCTGGAGACCCAGTACTTC. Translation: CASSLARDRVLETQYF. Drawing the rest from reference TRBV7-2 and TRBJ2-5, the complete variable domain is GAGVSQSPSNKVTEKGKDVELRCDPISGHTALYWYRQSLGQGLEFLIYFQGNSAPDKSGLPSDRFSAERTGGSVSTLTIQRTQQEDSAVYLCASSLARDRVLETQYFGPGTRLLVL.

The CDR3 DNA is TGCGCCAGCAGCCCGGGGGGCGTCCTGAGCTACGAGCAGTACTTC. Its translation is CASSPGGVLSYEQYF. This chain connects TRBV5-1 to TRBJ2-7; possible D gene TRBD2, 7 bases. CDR3 length equals 15 residues. In germline, CDR1 is SGHRS, CDR2 YFSETQ. V dropped 4 bases and J dropped 3 bases, with 17 bases sitting between them.

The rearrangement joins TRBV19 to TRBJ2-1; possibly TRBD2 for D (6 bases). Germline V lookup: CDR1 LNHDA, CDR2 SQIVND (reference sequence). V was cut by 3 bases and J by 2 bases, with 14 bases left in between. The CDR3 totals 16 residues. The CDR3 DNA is TGTGCCAGTAGTATTGGGGTAGCGGAGGCCTACAATGAGCAGTTCTTC. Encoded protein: CASSIGVAEAYNEQFF.

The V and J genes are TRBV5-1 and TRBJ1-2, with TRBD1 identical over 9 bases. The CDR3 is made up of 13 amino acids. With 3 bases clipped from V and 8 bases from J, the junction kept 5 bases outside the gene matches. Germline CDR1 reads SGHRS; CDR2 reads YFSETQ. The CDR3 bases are TGCGCCAGCAGCTGGGACAGGGCTGAGGGCTACACCTTC. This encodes CASSWDRAEGYTF.

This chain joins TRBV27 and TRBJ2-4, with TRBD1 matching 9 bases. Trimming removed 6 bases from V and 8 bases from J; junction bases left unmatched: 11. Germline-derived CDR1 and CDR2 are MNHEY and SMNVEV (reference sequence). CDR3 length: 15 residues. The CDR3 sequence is CASSPRGTGRDIQYF. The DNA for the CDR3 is TGTGCCAGCAGCCCGCGGGGGACAGGGAGGGACATTCAGTACTTC.

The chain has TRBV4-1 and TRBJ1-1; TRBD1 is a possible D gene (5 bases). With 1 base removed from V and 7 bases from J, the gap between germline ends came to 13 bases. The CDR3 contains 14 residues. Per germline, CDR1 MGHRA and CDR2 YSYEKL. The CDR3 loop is CASSQVSQENEAFF. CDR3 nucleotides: TGCGCCAGCAGCCAAGTTTCACAGGAAAATGAAGCTTTCTTT.

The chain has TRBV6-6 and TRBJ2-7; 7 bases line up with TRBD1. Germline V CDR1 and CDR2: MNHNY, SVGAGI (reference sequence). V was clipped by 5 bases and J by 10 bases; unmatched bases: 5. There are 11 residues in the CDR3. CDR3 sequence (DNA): TGTGCCAGCAGTCGACAGGGACCCCAGTACTTC. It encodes CASSRQGPQYF.

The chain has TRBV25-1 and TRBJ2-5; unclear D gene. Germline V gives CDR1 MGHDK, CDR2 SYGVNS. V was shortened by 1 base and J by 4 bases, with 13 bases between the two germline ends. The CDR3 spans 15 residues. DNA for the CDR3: TGTGCCAGCAGTGAATCTCAGAACCCCCCAGAGACCCAGTACTTC. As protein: CASSESQNPPETQYF.

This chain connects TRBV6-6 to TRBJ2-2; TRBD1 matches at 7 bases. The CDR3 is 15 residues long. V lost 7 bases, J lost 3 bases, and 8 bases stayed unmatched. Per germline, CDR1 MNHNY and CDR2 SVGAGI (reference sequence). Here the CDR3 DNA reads TGTGCCAGCATTATAGGGGGCGCGGACACCGGGGAGCTGTTTTTT. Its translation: CASIIGGADTGELFF.

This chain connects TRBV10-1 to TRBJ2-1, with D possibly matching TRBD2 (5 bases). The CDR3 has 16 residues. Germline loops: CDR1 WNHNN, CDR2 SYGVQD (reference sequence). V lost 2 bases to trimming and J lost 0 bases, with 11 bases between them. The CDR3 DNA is TGCGCCAGCAGTGAGGCACAACTAGGCTCCTACAATGAGCAGTTCTTC. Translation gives CASSEAQLGSYNEQFF.

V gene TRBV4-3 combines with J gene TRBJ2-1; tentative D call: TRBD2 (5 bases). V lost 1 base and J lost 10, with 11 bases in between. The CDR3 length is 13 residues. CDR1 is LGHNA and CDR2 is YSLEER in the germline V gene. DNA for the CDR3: TGCGCCAGCAGCCAAGCTCCGGGGTTGGAGCAGTTCTTC. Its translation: CASSQAPGLEQFF.

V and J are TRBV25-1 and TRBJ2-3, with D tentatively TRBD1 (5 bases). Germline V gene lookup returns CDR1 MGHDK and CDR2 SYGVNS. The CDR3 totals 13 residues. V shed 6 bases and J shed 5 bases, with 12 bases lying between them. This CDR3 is CASSRVVEDTQYF. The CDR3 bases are TGTGCCAGCAGCAGGGTGGTAGAAGATACGCAGTATTTT. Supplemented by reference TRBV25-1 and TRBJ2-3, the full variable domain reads EADIYQTPRYLVIGTGKKITLECSQTMGHDKMYWYQQDPGMELHLIHYSYGVNSTEKGDLSSESTVSRIRTEHFPLTLESARPSHTSQYLCASSRVVEDTQYFGPGTRLTVL.

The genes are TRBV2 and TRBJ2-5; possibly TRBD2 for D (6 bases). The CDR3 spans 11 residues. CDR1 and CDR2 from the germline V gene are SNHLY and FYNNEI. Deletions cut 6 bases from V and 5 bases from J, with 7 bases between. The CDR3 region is CASRGGETQYF. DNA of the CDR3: TGTGCCAGCAGGGGAGGTGAGACCCAGTACTTC.

The CDR3 coding sequence is TGTGCCATCACCGGGACAACAGGAAACACCATATATTTT. It encodes CAITGTTGNTIYF. J is TRBJ1-3 and V is TRBV10-3; D may be TRBD1 (6 bases). V was cut by 7 bases and J by 4 bases, with 11 bases left in between. The CDR3 loop spans 13 amino acids. Germline V gene sequence: CDR1 ENHRY, CDR2 SYGVKD.

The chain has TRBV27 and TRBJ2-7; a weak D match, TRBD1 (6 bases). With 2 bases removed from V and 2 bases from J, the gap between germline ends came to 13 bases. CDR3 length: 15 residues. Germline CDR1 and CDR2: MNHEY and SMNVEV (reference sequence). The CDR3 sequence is CASSLGRGFAYEQYF. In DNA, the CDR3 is TGTGCCAGCAGTTTAGGCAGGGGATTCGCCTACGAGCAGTACTTC.

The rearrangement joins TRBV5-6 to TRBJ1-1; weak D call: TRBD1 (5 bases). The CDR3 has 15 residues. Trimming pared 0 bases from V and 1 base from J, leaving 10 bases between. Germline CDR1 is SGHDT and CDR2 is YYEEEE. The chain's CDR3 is CASSLVQATNTEAFF. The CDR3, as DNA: TGTGCCAGCAGCTTGGTACAGGCGACGAACACTGAAGCTTTCTTT. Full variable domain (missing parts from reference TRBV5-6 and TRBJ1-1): DAGVTQSPTHLIKTRGQQVTLRCSPKSGHDTVSWYQQALGQGPQFIFQYYEEEERQRGNFPDRFSGHQFPNYSSELNVNALLLGDSALYLCASSLVQATNTEAFFGQGTRLTVV.

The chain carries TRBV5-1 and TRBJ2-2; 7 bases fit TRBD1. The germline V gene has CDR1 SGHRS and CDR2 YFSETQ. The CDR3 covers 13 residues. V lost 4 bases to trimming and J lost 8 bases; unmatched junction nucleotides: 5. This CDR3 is CASSQTGVGELFF. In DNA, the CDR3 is TGCGCCAGCAGCCAAACAGGGGTAGGGGAGCTGTTTTTT.

In DNA, the CDR3 is TGTGCCAGCAGCGTGGTCGGGAGTTCGGTCGGGGAGCTGTTTTTT. This sequence encodes CASSVVGSSVGELFF. V gene TRBV9 combines with J gene TRBJ2-2; weak D call: TRBD2 (6 bases). Per the germline V gene, CDR1 is SGDLS and CDR2 is YYNGEE. The CDR3 is 15 amino acids. With 2 bases removed from V and 7 bases from J, the gap between germline ends came to 15 bases.